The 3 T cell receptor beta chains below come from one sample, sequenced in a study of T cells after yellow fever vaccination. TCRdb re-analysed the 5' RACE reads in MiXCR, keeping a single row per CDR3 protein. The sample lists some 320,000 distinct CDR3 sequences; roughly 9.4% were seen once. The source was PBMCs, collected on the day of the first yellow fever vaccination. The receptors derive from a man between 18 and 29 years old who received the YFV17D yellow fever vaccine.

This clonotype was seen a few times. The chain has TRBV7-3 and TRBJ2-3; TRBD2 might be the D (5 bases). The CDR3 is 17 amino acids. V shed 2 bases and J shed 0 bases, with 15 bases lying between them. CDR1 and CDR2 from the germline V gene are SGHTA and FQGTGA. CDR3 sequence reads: CASSLYPRLTSTDTQYF. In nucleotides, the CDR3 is TGTGCCAGCAGCTTATACCCGAGACTAACTAGCACAGATACGCAGTATTTT.

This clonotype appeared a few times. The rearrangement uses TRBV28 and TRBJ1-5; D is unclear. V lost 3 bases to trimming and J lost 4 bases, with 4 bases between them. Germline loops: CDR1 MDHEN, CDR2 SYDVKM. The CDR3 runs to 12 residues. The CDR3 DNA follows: TGTGCCAGCAGTTTGGTGAATCAGCCCCAGCATTTT. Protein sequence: CASSLVNQPQHF.

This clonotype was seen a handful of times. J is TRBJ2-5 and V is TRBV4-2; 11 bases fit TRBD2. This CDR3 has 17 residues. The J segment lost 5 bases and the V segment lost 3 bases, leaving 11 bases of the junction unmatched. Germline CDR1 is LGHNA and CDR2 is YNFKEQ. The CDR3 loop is CASSQSIVAGGRETQYF. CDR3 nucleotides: TGTGCCAGCAGCCAGTCTATTGTAGCGGGGGGGCGCGAGACCCAGTACTTC.